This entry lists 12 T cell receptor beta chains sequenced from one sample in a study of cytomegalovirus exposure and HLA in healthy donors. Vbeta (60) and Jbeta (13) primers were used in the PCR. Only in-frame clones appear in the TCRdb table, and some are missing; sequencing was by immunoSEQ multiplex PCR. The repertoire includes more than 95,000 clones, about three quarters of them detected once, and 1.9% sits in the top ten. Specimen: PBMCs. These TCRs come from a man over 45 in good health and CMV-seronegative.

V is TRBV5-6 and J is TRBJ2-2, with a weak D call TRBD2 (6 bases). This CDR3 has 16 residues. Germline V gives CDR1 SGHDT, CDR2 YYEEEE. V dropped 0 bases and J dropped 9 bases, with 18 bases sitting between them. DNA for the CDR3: TGTGCCAGCAGCTTGGGGGAACCGGTGGGACTGAGGGAGCTGTTTTTT. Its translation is CASSLGEPVGLRELFF.

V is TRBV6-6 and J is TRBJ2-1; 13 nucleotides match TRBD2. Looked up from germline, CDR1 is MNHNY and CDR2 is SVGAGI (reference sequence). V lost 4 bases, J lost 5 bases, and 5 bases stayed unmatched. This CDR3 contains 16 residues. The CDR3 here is CASSSRLAGGDNEQFF. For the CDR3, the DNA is TGTGCCAGCAGTTCCAGACTAGCGGGGGGAGACAATGAGCAGTTCTTC.

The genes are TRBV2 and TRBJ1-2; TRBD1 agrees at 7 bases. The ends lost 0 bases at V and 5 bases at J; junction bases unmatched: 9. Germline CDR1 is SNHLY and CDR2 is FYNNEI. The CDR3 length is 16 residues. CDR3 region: CASSEAGTAAVYGYTF. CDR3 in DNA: TGTGCCAGCAGTGAAGCGGGGACAGCCGCCGTTTATGGCTACACCTTC.

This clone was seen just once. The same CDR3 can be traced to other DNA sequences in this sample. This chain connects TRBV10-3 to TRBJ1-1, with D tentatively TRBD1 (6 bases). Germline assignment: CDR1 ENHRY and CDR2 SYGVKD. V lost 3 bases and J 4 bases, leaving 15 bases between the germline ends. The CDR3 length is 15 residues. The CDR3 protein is CAISEKGEISTEAFF. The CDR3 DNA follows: TGTGCCATCAGTGAAAAGGGGGAAATTAGCACTGAAGCTTTCTTT.

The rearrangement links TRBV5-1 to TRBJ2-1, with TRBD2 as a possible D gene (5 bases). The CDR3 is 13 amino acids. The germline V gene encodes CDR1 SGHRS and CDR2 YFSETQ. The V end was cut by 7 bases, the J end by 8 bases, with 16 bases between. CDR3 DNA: TGCGCCAGCGGGCGGGCCGGGGTCGATGAGCAGTTCTTC. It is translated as CASGRAGVDEQFF.

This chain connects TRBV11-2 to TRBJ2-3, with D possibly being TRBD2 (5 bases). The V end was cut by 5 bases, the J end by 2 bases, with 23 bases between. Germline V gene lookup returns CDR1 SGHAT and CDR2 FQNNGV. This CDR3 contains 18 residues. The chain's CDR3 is CASSAPGRSGSFTDTQYF. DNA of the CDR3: TGTGCCAGCAGCGCCCCCGGACGGAGCGGATCGTTCACAGATACGCAGTATTTT.

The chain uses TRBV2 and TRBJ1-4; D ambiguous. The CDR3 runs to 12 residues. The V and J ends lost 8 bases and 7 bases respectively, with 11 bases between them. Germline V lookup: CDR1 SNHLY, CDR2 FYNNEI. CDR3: CASRGASEKLFF. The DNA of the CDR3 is TGTGCCAGCCGGGGAGCAAGTGAAAAACTGTTTTTT.

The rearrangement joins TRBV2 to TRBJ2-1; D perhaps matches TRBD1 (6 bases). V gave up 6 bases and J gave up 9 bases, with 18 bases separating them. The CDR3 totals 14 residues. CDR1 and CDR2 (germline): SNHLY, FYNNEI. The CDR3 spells CASSPGTTWGEQFF. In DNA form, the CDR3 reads TGTGCCAGCAGCCCCGGGACAACTTGGGGTGAGCAGTTCTTC.

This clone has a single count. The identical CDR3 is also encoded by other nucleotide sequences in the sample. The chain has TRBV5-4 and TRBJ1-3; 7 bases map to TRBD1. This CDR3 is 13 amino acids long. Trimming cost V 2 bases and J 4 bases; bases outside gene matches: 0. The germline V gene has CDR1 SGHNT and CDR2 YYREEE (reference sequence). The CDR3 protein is CASSLQGGNTIYF. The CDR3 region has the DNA TGTGCCAGCAGCTTACAGGGGGGAAACACCATATATTTT.

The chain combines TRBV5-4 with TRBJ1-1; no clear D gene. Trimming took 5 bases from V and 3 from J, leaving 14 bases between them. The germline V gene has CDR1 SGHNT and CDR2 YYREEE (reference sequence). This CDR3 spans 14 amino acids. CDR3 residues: CASRGTAGDTEAFF. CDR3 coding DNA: TGTGCCAGCAGAGGTACGGCGGGCGACACTGAAGCTTTCTTT.

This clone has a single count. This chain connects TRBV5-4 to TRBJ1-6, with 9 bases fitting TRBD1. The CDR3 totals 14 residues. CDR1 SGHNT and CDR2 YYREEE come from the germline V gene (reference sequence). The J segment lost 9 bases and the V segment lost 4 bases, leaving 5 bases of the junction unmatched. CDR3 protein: CASSLGQGTSPLHF. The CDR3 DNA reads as TGTGCCAGCAGCCTCGGACAGGGGACTTCACCCCTCCACTTT.

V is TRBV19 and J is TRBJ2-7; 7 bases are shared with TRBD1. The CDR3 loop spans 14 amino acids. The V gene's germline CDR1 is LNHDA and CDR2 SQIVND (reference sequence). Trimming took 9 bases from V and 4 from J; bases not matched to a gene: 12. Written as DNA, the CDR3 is TGTGCCAGCGCCCCGGGGACAGAAACTTACGAGCAGTACTTC. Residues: CASAPGTETYEQYF.